The rows below give T cell receptor beta chains drawn from one sample of a study of shared clonotypes between healthy human individuals. Profiled with immunoSEQ multiplex PCR; TCRdb holds only in-frame clones, not every one. The sample yields about half a million clones, roughly 80% seen once. Sample: PBMCs. Every receptor here comes from a middle-aged woman in good health. Some clones in this sample may be carry-over from other donors' samples. Each CDR3 is given with its conserved first and last residue. Fields, in order: V gene, CDR3 protein.

v_gene: TRBV16
CDR3aa: CASSQSTIEAFF

v_gene: TRBV15
CDR3aa: CATSRGGYEQYF

v_gene: TRBV6-5
CDR3aa: CTTGSANTGELFF

v_gene: TRBV5-1
CDR3aa: CASTSLGLRGTDTEAFF

v_gene: TRBV11-2
CDR3aa: CASSPVGLAGVGVDNEQFF

v_gene: TRBV25-1
CDR3aa: CASSGDSNEQFF

v_gene: TRBV10-3
CDR3aa: CAISEGAHDTQYF

v_gene: TRBV4-2
CDR3aa: CASSQEGLEAGELFF

v_gene: TRBV7-9
CDR3aa: CASSSRTEETQYF

v_gene: TRBV29-1
CDR3aa: CSVLGQGSYEQYF

v_gene: TRBV7-6
CDR3aa: CASSLELERGGQAFF